This T cell receptor (beta chain) emerged from a study of blood T cell repertoires in COVID-19. This table comes from immunoSEQ multiplex PCR, and its TCRdb copy is limited to in-frame clones, with some not included. The sample shows fewer than 300,000 clones, 80% to 90% of them seen only once. The V gene's germline CDR1 is LNHDA and CDR2 SQIVND (reference sequence). The CDR3 is 16 residues long. Trimming stripped 3 bases from V and 3 bases from J, with 15 bases between. The source material was peripheral blood. The clonotype comes from a man over 45 with COVID-19, enrolled during active disease. The rearrangement joins TRBV19 to TRBJ1-5; the D gene is possibly TRBD1 (6 bases). CDR3 amino acids: CASSMDPTGHNQPQHF. In DNA form, the CDR3 reads TGTGCCAGTAGTATGGACCCGACAGGCCACAATCAGCCCCAGCATTTT.